Following are 20 T cell receptor beta chains from one sample sequenced in a study of cytomegalovirus exposure and HLA in healthy donors. The table came from immunoSEQ multiplex PCR; TCRdb's copy has only in-frame clones and leaves some out. The table has 200,000 to 300,000 clones, less than 95% seen once. The sequencing sample was made of PBMCs. The source of these receptors is a woman aged 30 to 39 in good health and CMV-seronegative.

The rearrangement links TRBV27 to TRBJ1-5; D remains unclear. The germline V gene has CDR1 MNHEY and CDR2 SMNVEV (reference sequence). CDR3 length: 14 residues. The ends were cut back, 5 bases at V and 1 base at J, with 9 bases in the middle. The CDR3 DNA reads as TGTGCCAGCAGTCTACACGGGAGCAATCAGCCCCAGCATTTT. Protein product: CASSLHGSNQPQHF.

This rearrangement joins TRBV6-1 to TRBJ1-5; D possibly corresponds to TRBD1 (6 bases). The V and J ends lost 1 base and 6 bases respectively, with 13 bases between them. CDR1 is MNHNS, CDR2 SASEGT, per germline. The CDR3 runs to 15 residues. CDR3 nucleotide sequence: TGTGCCAGCAGTGAAGAGGGGGGTGCTGGTCAGCCCCAGCATTTT. Protein: CASSEEGGAGQPQHF.

This chain uses TRBV25-1 with TRBJ2-1; perhaps TRBD1 as D (6 bases). Germline CDR1 is MGHDK and CDR2 is SYGVNS. The V end was cut by 7 bases, the J end by 7 bases, with 14 bases between. The CDR3 extends over 13 amino acids. Here the CDR3 DNA reads TGTGCCAGCAACGGACAGAAGGGAAATGAGCAGTTCTTC. As protein: CASNGQKGNEQFF.

The V and J genes are TRBV7-8 and TRBJ2-3, with D possibly TRBD1 on 5 matching bases. Germline lookup yields CDR1 SGHVS and CDR2 FQNEAQ. The CDR3 totals 15 residues. Trimming shortened V by 3 bases and J by 0 bases, and 10 bases separated the two germline ends. The CDR3 DNA sequence: TGTGCCAGCAGCTTGACAGCTCATAGCACAGATACGCAGTATTTT. Its protein product is CASSLTAHSTDTQYF.

The chain combines TRBV11-2 with TRBJ1-5, with 9 bases identical to TRBD1. Trimming cost V 5 bases and J 4 bases; bases outside gene matches: 3. Per germline, CDR1 SGHAT and CDR2 FQNNGV. This CDR3 has 14 residues. CDR3 protein: CASSTGTGNQPQHF. The CDR3 DNA reads TGTGCCAGCAGCACCGGGACAGGGAATCAGCCCCAGCATTTT.

This clone came up once. The genes are TRBV9 and TRBJ2-2; 8 positions match TRBD1. V gave up 3 bases and J gave up 0 bases; unmatched junction bases: 1. The CDR3 extends over 15 amino acids. In germline, CDR1 is SGDLS, CDR2 YYNGEE. The CDR3 spells CASSAGGANTGELFF. CDR3 DNA sequence: TGTGCCAGCAGCGCAGGGGGCGCGAACACCGGGGAGCTGTTTTTT. The full variable domain, completed using reference TRBV9 and TRBJ2-2, is DSGVTQTPKHLITATGQRVTLRCSPRSGDLSVYWYQQSLDQGLQFLIQYYNGEERAKGNILERFSAQQFPDLHSELNLSSLELGDSALYFCASSAGGANTGELFFGEGSRLTVL.

J is TRBJ1-2 and V is TRBV9; TRBD1 aligns across 7 bases. V lost 3 bases to trimming and J lost 0 bases; unmatched junction nucleotides: 8. Germline assignment: CDR1 SGDLS and CDR2 YYNGEE. The CDR3 is 16 amino acids. Here the CDR3 reads CASSARGDRSNYGYTF. CDR3 in DNA: TGTGCCAGCAGCGCTCGGGGGGACAGATCTAACTATGGCTACACCTTC.

This rearrangement joins TRBV7-9 to TRBJ1-1; no reliable D call. The germline V gene has CDR1 SEHNR and CDR2 FQNEAQ (reference sequence). V was pared by 11 bases and J by 0 bases, with 10 bases between. The CDR3 loop spans 12 amino acids. For the CDR3, the DNA is TGTGCCGGAATAGAGTTGAACACTGAAGCTTTCTTT. This encodes CAGIELNTEAFF.

This chain joins TRBV27 and TRBJ2-1, with TRBD2 matching 10 bases. This CDR3 is 17 amino acids long. V trimming: 10 bases; J trimming: 10 bases; junction bases outside the gene matches: 22. Germline CDR1 and CDR2: MNHEY and SMNVEV (reference sequence). DNA of the CDR3: TGTGCCAACCATCTCACCCGCCCCGCTAGCGGGAGTGGCGAGCAGTTCTTC. This encodes CANHLTRPASGSGEQFF.

The chain uses TRBV6-5 and TRBJ2-7, with D possibly matching TRBD1 (5 bases). This CDR3 region has 12 residues. Per germline, CDR1 MNHEY and CDR2 SVGAGI. V gave up 6 bases and J gave up 3 bases, with 9 bases separating them. The CDR3 region is CASRQQVYEQYF. The DNA of the CDR3 is TGTGCCAGCAGACAACAGGTCTACGAGCAGTACTTC.

In regard to this clone: Mismatch with germline at one junction end may stem from a read error. This chain links TRBV23-1 with TRBJ1-4; possibly TRBD1 for D (6 bases). TRBV23-1 is identified as an open reading frame with a role that is uncertain. CDR3 size: 19 residues. The CDR3 sequence is CASSQSGDSGPGTPRKLFF. For the CDR3, the DNA is TGCGCCAGCAGCCAATCTGGTGATTCCGGCCCCGGGACACCGAGGAAACTGTTTTTT.

The chain has TRBV6-6 and TRBJ2-7; TRBD1 might be the D (6 bases). The germline V gene has CDR1 MNHNY and CDR2 SVGAGI (reference sequence). This CDR3 spans 13 amino acids. Trimming removed 0 bases at V and 4 bases at J, with 7 bases between. The CDR3 DNA reads TGTGCCAGCAGTTACTCAGGACAGTACGAGCAGTACTTC. Amino acids: CASSYSGQYEQYF.

The chain employs TRBV27 and TRBJ2-7; D may be TRBD2 (6 bases). The CDR3 consists of 17 residues. CDR1 MNHEY and CDR2 SMNVEV come from the germline V gene (reference sequence). The V end was cut by 4 bases, the J end by 3 bases, with 22 bases between. CDR3 DNA: TGTGCCAGCAGTTGGGGGGTCGGAACCGACAGAAGCTACGAGCAGTACTTC. Its translation: CASSWGVGTDRSYEQYF.

The V gene is TRBV30, the J gene TRBJ2-5; no definite D call. The V gene lost 0 bases and the J gene lost 5 bases, with 7 bases spanning the gap. The CDR3 has 12 residues. Germline CDR1 GTSNPN, CDR2 SVGIG (reference sequence). The DNA for the CDR3 is TGTGCCTGGAGTGTGGGCCGGGAGACCCAGTACTTC. It is translated as CAWSVGRETQYF.

The chain links TRBV7-9 to TRBJ2-5; TRBD2 agrees at 9 bases. The DNA end favors TRBJ2-7, so the J call may be wrong. The germline gives CDR1 SEHNR, CDR2 FQNEAQ (reference sequence). The CDR3 is made up of 14 amino acids. CDR3 region: CASSFGLASYEQYF. CDR3 nucleotide sequence: TGTGCCAGCAGCTTTGGACTAGCGAGCTACGAGCAGTACTTC.

The chain has TRBV4-1 and TRBJ2-3; D not certain. The CDR3 covers 16 residues. The germline V and J ends were trimmed by 4 bases and 6 bases, with 20 bases remaining between them. Germline lookup yields CDR1 MGHRA and CDR2 YSYEKL. In nucleotides, the CDR3 is TGCGCCAGCAGCCCTCCTGGTTTGGGGTTATTGGATACGCAGTATTTT. Its translation: CASSPPGLGLLDTQYF.

The chain employs TRBV28 and TRBJ2-3; D is possibly TRBD1 (6 bases). The germline V gene encodes CDR1 MDHEN and CDR2 SYDVKM. Trimming pared 5 bases from V and 2 bases from J, leaving 14 bases between. The CDR3 consists of 15 residues. The CDR3 region is CASSLAGTTTDTQYF. The CDR3 DNA is TGTGCCAGCAGTCTGGCCGGGACAACCACAGATACGCAGTATTTT.

This clone was counted a few times. The chain employs TRBV7-2 and TRBJ1-2; maybe TRBD1 (6 bases). Trimming left V 2 bases short and J 6 bases short, with 10 bases between. CDR3 size: 13 residues. Germline V CDR1 and CDR2: SGHTA, FQGNSA. The chain's CDR3 is CASSLYRANGYTF. As DNA, the CDR3 is TGTGCCAGCAGCTTATACAGGGCCAATGGCTACACCTTC.

This clone was detected only once. The genes are TRBV4-1 and TRBJ2-5; D call uncertain. In germline, CDR1 is MGHRA, CDR2 YSYEKL. The ends were cut back, 1 base at V and 3 bases at J, with 15 bases in the middle. This CDR3 contains 16 residues. The CDR3 region has the DNA TGCGCCAGCAGCCAAGTTTTGGGCCAGAACGAAGAGACCCAGTACTTC. This encodes CASSQVLGQNEETQYF.

The V and J genes are TRBV27 and TRBJ2-7, with 7 bases matching TRBD2. Germline trimming cut 3 bases from V and 5 bases from J; bases unmatched to any gene: 7. This CDR3 is 14 amino acids long. The germline CDR1 and CDR2 sequences are MNHEY and SMNVEV (reference sequence). The DNA of the CDR3 is TGTGCCAGCAGTTTGGGGGGGGTTCCCCACGAGCAGTACTTC. Its protein is CASSLGGVPHEQYF.